Listed below are T cell receptor beta chains from one sample, sequenced in a study of T cell responses to AZD1222 COVID-19 vaccine. TCRdb's copy holds only in-frame clones and misses some; the assay was immunoSEQ multiplex PCR. This table has tens of thousands of clones, around 91% appearing once. The sequences come from peripheral blood, collected on day 0 of MenACWY control vaccination. Receptors originate from an adult in good health. The CDR3 runs from the conserved cysteine through the conserved F or W. A D gene is named only where the DNA matches it firmly. A clone size is listed for some rows: how often the clone was seen (once, few, many), or a class if it is expanded.

>TRBJ1-1|-|-|TRBV3-1/TRBV3-2
CASSQFGVADTEAFF
TGTGCCAGCAGCCAATTCGGGGTGGCGGATACTGAAGCTTTCTTT
>TRBJ1-6|-|-|TRBV5-6
CASSFGGRVPSPLHF
TGTGCCAGCAGCTTCGGGGGGCGAGTACCTTCACCCCTCCACTTT
>TRBJ2-5|-|-|TRBV11-2
CASSSAAGYQETQYF
TGTGCCAGCAGCTCCGCGGCGGGTTACCAAGAGACCCAGTACTTC
>TRBJ2-1|-|-|TRBV6-2/TRBV6-3
CASSPTSHGEQFF
TGTGCCAGCAGTCCGACTAGTCATGGTGAGCAGTTCTTC
>TRBJ2-1|-|TRBD2|TRBV7-2
CASSSVLAGQDEQFF
TGTGCCAGCAGCTCAGTACTAGCGGGTCAGGATGAGCAGTTCTTC
>TRBJ2-1|-|TRBD2|TRBV6-2/TRBV6-3
CASSWSLGGGEQFF
TGTGCCAGCAGTTGGTCTCTTGGGGGGGGTGAGCAGTTCTTC
>TRBJ2-1|-|-|TRBV6-5
CASSFTTGYNEQFF
TGTGCCAGCAGTTTCACAACAGGGTATAATGAGCAGTTCTTC
>TRBJ2-7|-|TRBD1|TRBV5-1
CASSGTGTGNEQYF
TGCGCCAGCAGCGGGACAGGCACTGGGAACGAGCAGTACTTC
>TRBJ1-2|-|TRBD1|TRBV5-1
CASTPGDRDYGYTF
TGCGCCAGCACCCCCGGGGACAGGGACTATGGCTACACCTTC
>TRBJ2-7|-|-|TRBV7-2
CASSFRPTSYEQYF
TGTGCCAGCAGCTTCAGGCCTACCTCCTACGAGCAGTACTTC
>TRBJ1-3|-|-|TRBV14
CASSQERGFGRNTIYF
TGTGCCAGCAGCCAAGAGCGCGGTTTTGGCAGAAACACCATATATTTT
>TRBJ1-5|-|-|TRBV6-5
CASSLERSNQPQHF
TGTGCCAGCAGTCTAGAGCGCAGCAATCAGCCCCAGCATTTT
>TRBJ1-5|few|-|TRBV10-2
CASSDGGNQPQHF
TGCGCCAGCAGTGATGGCGGAAATCAGCCCCAGCATTTT
>TRBJ1-3|-|-|TRBV10-3
CASQSSGIGNTIYF
TGTGCCAGTCAATCATCAGGGATCGGAAACACCATATATTTT
>TRBJ2-1|-|TRBD2|TRBV11-2
CASSLKLAGDGNEQFF
TGTGCCAGCAGCTTAAAGTTAGCGGGAGATGGTAATGAGCAGTTCTTC
>TRBJ2-7|-|-|TRBV5-1
CASSYSDGNYEQYF
TGCGCCAGCAGCTACTCGGACGGGAACTACGAGCAGTACTTC
>TRBJ1-2|-|TRBD1|TRBV6-5
CASSYSHGDRVTGYTF
TGTGCCAGCAGTTACTCACACGGGGACAGGGTGACTGGCTACACCTTC
>TRBJ1-1|-|-|TRBV10-2
CASSEGGRGPEAFF
TGCGCCAGCAGTGAGGGGGGCAGGGGCCCTGAAGCTTTCTTT
>TRBJ1-2|-|-|TRBV28
CASSLQTGYGYTF
TGTGCCAGCAGTTTACAGACAGGCTACGGCTACACCTTC
>TRBJ1-2|-|TRBD1|TRBV5-1
CASSLGQGLGGYTF
TGCGCCAGCAGTTTAGGACAGGGATTAGGTGGCTACACCTTC
>TRBJ1-2|-|TRBD1|TRBV7-2
CASSLGLDRAHYGYTF
TGTGCCAGCAGCTTGGGGTTGGACAGGGCCCACTATGGCTACACCTTC
>TRBJ2-3|-|TRBD1|TRBV11-2
CASSPGQGAIDTQYF
TGTGCCAGCAGCCCCGGACAGGGGGCTATAGATACGCAGTATTTT
>TRBJ2-1|once|TRBD1|TRBV5-1
CASSLDGTGDNEQFF
TGCGCCAGCAGCTTGGACGGGACAGGGGACAATGAGCAGTTCTTC